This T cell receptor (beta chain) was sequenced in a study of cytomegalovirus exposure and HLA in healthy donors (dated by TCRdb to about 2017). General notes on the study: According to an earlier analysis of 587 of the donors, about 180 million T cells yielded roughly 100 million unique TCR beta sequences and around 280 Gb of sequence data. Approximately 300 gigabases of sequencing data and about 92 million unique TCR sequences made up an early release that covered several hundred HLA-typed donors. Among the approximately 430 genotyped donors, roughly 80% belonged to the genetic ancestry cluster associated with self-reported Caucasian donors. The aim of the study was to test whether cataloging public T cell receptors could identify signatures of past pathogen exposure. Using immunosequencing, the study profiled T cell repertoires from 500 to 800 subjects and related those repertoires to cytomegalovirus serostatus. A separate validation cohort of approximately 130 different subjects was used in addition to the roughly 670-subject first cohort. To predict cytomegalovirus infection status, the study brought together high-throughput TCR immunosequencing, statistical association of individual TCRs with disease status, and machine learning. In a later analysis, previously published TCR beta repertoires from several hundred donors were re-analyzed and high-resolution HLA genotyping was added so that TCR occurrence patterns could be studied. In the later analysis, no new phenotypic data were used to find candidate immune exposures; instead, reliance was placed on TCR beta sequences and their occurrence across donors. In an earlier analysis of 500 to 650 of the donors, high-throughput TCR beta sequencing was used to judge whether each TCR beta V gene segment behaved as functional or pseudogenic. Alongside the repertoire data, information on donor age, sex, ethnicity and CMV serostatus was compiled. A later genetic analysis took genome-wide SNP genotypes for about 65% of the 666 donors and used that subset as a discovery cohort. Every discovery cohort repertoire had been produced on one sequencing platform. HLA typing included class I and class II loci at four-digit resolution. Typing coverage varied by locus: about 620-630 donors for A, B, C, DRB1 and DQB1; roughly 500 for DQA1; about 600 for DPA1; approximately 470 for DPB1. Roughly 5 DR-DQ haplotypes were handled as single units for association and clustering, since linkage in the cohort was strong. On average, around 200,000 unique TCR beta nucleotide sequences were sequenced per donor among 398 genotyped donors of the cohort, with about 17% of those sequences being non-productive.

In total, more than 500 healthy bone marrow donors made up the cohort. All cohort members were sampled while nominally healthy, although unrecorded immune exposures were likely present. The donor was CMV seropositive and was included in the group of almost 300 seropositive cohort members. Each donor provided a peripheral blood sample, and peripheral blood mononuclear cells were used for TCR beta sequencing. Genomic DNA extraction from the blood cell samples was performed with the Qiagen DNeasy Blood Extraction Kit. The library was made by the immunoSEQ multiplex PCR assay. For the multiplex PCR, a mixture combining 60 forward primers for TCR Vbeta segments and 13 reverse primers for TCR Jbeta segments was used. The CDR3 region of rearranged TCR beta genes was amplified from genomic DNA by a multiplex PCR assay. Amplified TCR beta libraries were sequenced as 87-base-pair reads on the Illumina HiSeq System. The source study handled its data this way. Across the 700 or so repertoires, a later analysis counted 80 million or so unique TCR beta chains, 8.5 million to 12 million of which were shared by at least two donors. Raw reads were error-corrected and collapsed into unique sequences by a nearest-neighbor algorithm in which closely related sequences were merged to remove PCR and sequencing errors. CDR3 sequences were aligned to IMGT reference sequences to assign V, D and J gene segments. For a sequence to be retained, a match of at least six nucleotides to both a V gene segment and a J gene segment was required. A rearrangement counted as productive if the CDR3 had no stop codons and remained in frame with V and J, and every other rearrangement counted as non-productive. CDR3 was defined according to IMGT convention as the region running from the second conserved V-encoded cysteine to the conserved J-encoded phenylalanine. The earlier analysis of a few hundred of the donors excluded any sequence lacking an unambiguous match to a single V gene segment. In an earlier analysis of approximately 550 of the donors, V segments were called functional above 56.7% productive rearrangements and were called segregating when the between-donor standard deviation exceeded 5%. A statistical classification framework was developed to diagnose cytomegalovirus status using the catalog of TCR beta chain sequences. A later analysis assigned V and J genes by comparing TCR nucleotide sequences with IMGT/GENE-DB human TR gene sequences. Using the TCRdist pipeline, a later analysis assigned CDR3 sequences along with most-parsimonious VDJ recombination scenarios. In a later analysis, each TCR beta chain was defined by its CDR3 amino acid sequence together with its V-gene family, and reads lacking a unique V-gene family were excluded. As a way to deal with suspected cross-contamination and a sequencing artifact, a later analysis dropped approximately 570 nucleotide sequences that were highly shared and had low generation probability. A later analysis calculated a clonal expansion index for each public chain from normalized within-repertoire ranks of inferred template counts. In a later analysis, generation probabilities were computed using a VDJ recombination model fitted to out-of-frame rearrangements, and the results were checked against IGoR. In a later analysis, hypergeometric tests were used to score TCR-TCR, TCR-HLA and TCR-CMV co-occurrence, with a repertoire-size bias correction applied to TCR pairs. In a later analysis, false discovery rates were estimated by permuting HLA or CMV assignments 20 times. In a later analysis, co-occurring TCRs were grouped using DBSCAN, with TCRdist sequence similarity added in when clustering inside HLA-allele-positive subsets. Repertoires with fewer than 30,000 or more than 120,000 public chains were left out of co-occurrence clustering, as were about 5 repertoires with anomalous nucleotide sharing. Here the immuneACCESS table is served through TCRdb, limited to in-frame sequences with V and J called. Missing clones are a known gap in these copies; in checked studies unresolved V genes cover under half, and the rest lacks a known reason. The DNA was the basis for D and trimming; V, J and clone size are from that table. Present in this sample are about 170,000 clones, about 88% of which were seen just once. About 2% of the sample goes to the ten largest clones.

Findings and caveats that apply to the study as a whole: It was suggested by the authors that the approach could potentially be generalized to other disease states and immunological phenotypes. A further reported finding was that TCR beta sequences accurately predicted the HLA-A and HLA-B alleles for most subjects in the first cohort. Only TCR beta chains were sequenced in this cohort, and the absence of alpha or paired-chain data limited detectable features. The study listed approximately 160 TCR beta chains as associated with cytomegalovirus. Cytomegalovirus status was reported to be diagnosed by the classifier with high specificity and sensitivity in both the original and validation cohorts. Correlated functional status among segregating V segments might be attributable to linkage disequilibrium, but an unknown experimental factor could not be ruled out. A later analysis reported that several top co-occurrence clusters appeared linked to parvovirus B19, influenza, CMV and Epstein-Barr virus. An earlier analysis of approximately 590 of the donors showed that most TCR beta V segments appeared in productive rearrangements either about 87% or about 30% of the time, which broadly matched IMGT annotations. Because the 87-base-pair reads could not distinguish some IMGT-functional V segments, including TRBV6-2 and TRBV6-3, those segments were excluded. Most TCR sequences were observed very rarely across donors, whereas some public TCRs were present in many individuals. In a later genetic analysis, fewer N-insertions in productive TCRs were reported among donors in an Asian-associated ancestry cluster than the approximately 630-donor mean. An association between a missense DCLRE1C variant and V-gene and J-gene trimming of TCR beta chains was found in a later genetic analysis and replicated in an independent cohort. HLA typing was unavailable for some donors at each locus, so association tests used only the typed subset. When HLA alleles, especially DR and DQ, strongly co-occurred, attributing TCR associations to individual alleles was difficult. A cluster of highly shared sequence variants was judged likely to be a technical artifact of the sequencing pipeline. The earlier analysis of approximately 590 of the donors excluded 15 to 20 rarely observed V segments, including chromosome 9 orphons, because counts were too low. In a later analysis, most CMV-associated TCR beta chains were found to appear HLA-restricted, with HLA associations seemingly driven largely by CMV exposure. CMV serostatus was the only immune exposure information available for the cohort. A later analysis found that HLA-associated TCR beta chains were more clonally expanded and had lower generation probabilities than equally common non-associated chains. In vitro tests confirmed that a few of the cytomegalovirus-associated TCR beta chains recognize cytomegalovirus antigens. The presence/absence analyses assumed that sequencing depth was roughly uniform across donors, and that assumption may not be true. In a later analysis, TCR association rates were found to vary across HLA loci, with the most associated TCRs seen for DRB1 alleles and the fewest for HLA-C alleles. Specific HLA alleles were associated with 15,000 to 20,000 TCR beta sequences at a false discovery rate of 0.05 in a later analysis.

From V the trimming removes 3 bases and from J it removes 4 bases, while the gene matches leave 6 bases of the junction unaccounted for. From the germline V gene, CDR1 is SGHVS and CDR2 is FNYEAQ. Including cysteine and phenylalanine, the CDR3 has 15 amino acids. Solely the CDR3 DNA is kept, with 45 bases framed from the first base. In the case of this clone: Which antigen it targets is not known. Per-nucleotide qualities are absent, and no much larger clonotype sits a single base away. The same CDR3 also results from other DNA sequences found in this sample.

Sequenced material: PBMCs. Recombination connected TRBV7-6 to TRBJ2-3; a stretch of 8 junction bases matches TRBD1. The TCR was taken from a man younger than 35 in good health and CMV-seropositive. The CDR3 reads CASSFSQGAADTQYF. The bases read TGTGCCAGCAGCTTCTCCCAGGGGGCAGCAGATACGCAGTATTTT.